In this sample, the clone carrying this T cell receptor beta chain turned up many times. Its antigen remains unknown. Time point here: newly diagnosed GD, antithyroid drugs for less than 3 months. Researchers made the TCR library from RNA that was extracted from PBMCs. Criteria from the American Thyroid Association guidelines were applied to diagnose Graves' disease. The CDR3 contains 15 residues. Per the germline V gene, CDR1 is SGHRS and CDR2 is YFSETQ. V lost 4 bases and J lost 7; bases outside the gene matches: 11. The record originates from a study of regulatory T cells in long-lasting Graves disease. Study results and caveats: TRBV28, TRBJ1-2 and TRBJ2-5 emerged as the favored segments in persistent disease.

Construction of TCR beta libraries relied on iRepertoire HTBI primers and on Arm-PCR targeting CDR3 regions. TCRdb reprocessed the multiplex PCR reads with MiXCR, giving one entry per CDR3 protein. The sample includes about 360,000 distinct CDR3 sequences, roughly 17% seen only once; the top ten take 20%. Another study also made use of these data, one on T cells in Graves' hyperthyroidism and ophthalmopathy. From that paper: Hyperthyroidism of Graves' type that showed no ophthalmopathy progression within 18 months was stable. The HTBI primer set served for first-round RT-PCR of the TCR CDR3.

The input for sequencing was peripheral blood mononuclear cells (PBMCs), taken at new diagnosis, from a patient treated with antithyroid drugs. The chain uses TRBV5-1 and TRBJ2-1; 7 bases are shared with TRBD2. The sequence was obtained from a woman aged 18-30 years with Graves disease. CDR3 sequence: CASSIGGRGMNEQFF. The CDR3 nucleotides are TGCGCCAGCAGCATTGGCGGGCGGGGGATGAATGAGCAGTTCTTC.